The source of this TCR beta chain is a study of post-analysis software for immune sequencing data. Built from TCR beta cDNA, the libraries had unique molecular identifiers in them. A few hundred thousand cDNA molecules came from roughly 1 to 10 million T cells. TCRdb itself ran the PCR reads through MiXCR, one entry per CDR3 protein. The profile covers 650,000 to 900,000 distinct CDR3 sequences, with 46% appearing a single time and roughly 4.4% taken by the ten largest. As for this clonotype: Its antigen is not known.

CDR1 is SGHDT, CDR2 YYEEEE, per germline. This CDR3 has 15 residues. The germline V and J ends were trimmed by 4 bases and 7 bases, with 17 bases remaining between them. Findings of the study overall: Significantly lower normalized Chao1 diversity was found in patients with multiple sclerosis relative to controls. Under the F measure, samples that were prepared in one batch clustered strongly together. In patients, about 5 TRBV segments were more frequent than in controls, with TRBV5-6, TRBV5-1 and TRBV20-1 among them.

Material: blood. This receptor was identified in a girl aged 10-17 years with multiple sclerosis. The chain has TRBV5-6 and TRBJ1-4; D is perhaps TRBD1 (5 bases). The CDR3, as DNA: TGTGCCAGCAGCCTGGGGTCAGGGAATTTTGAAAAACTGTTTTTT. Translated: CASSLGSGNFEKLFF.